Listed below are T cell receptor beta chains from one sample, sequenced in a study of early T cells in non-severe SARS-CoV-2 infection. Each CDR3 protein is one row after TCRdb ran MiXCR on the 5' RACE reads. In the table there are 54,000 or so distinct CDR3 sequences, around 12% of which are singletons. Source material: whole blood. The receptors derive from an adult who was a healthcare worker with PCR-confirmed SARS-CoV-2 infection or an uninfected control (not recorded which). The CDR3 runs from the conserved cysteine through the conserved F or W. The D gene is left open where the match is weak. Rows give clone size only sometimes, using once, few, many, or a class for an expanded clone.

>.|TRBJ2-7|few|TRBV5-1
TGCGCCAGCAGGAGGGGAGAGGTGAGGGGTCTCTACGAGCAGTACTTC
CASRRGEVRGLYEQYF
>.|TRBJ2-7|many|TRBV3-1
TGTGCCAGCAGCCGTACAGGATACGAGCAGTACTTC
CASSRTGYEQYF
>TRBD1|TRBJ1-5|.|TRBV30
TGTGCCTGGAGTGCGGGACAGGGGAATCAGCCCCAGCATTTT
CAWSAGQGNQPQHF
>TRBD2|TRBJ2-5|few|TRBV3-1
TGTGCCAGCAGCCCACGGACTAGCGGTCGGGTTGGGACCCAGTACTTC
CASSPRTSGRVGTQYF
>.|TRBJ2-1|.|TRBV4-1
TGCGCCAGCAGCCAAGATCTTTGGCTAGCCGGGATCTTC
CASSQDLWLAGIF
>.|TRBJ1-6|.|TRBV6-6
TGTGCCAGCAGTTACCAGCGGGGCAATTCACCCCTCCACTTT
CASSYQRGNSPLHF
>.|TRBJ2-5|few|TRBV29-1
TGCAGCGTTGATTCTAGGGGCCAAGAGACCCAGTACTTC
CSVDSRGQETQYF
>.|TRBJ1-2|many|TRBV9
TGTGCCAGCAGCGGAGGCCAGGGTGAAGCTAACTATGGCTACACCTTC
CASSGGQGEANYGYTF
>.|TRBJ2-7|.|TRBV6-1
TGTGCCAGCAGTGCGGGGGATACCTACGAGCAGTACTTC
CASSAGDTYEQYF
>TRBD1|TRBJ1-1|many|TRBV5-1
TGCGCCAGCAGCGGGGGACAGCTAATGAACACTGAAGCTTTCTTT
CASSGGQLMNTEAFF
>.|TRBJ1-2|many|TRBV29-1
TGCAGCGTTGTATCTCGGCGTCTAGAAGGCTACACCTTC
CSVVSRRLEGYTF
>TRBD2|TRBJ2-1|few|TRBV11-2
TGTGCCAGCAGCTTCACGACTAGCGGGAGCAACGAGCAGTTCTTC
CASSFTTSGSNEQFF
>.|TRBJ2-5|.|TRBV5-4
TGTGCCAGCAGCTTTGGGCAGGGTCAAGAGACCCAGTACTTC
CASSFGQGQETQYF
>TRBD2|TRBJ2-1|.|TRBV20-1
TGCAGTGCTAGAGGTCGGGAGGCGGGGTACTACAATGAGCAGTTCTTC
CSARGREAGYYNEQFF
>.|TRBJ2-3|.|TRBV5-4
TGTGCCAGCAGCTCTAAGGGACTCCGGGGGCGAGATACGCAGTATTTT
CASSSKGLRGRDTQYF
>.|TRBJ1-5|many|TRBV16
TGTGCCAGCAGCCCCGACCAGGGCCTTGTCCAGCCCCAGCATTTT
CASSPDQGLVQPQHF
>.|TRBJ1-1|few|TRBV10-1
TGCGCCAGCAGTGAGTCAGGGGGAAACACTGAAGCTTTCTTT
CASSESGGNTEAFF
>.|TRBJ2-7|.|TRBV3-1
TGTGCCAGCAGCCAGGTAGCCGGAACCTACGAGCAGTACTTC
CASSQVAGTYEQYF
>TRBD1|TRBJ1-1|few|TRBV30
TGTGCCTGGAGGAAGGGACAGGGGCTAACTGAAGCTTTCTTT
CAWRKGQGLTEAFF
>.|TRBJ2-3|.|TRBV20-1
TGCAGTGTCGAGAGGGATACGCAGTATTTT
CSVERDTQYF
>.|TRBJ2-1|many|TRBV3-1
TGTGCCAGCAGCCATCCCAATGAGCAGTTCTTC
CASSHPNEQFF
>.|TRBJ2-7|.|TRBV2
TGTGCCAGCGGGGACAAATCCTACGAGCAGTACTTC
CASGDKSYEQYF
>.|TRBJ1-2|.|TRBV7-9
TGTGCCAGCAGCGATACAGGCCCGGATGGCTACACCTTC
CASSDTGPDGYTF
>.|TRBJ1-5|once|TRBV27
TGTGCCAGCAGTTTAGGGCAGGCCGGCAATCAGCCCCAGCATTTT
CASSLGQAGNQPQHF
>TRBD1|TRBJ2-5|.|TRBV29-1
TGCAGCGTTGGACAGGGGGTTGAAGAGACCCAGTACTTC
CSVGQGVEETQYF
>.|TRBJ1-2|few|TRBV6-1
TGTGCCAGCGGCGCAGGAATAAACTATGGCTACACCTTC
CASGAGINYGYTF
>.|TRBJ2-2|.|TRBV30
TGTGCCTGCCCAAGGGGACAGAACACCGGGGAGCTGTTTTTT
CACPRGQNTGELFF
>.|TRBJ1-1|few|TRBV10-2
TGCGCCAGCAGTGAGGGGGGAACTGAAGCTTTCTTT
CASSEGGTEAFF
>.|TRBJ1-6|.|TRBV5-4
TGTGCCAGCAGCTTGGACGGGGGGTATAATTCACCCCTCCACTTT
CASSLDGGYNSPLHF
>TRBD2|TRBJ2-7|many|TRBV7-2
TGTGCCAGCAGCTTAGTATCTTCTAGCGGGGGGTTACCTACCTACGAGCAGTACTTC
CASSLVSSSGGLPTYEQYF
>.|TRBJ2-5|.|TRBV5-1
TGCGCCAGCAGCTTGGAAGGGGGACAAGAGACCCAGTACTTC
CASSLEGGQETQYF
>.|TRBJ1-3|.|TRBV10-3
TGTGCCATCAGTGACAGGGGCTCTGGAAACACCATATATTTT
CAISDRGSGNTIYF
>TRBD1|TRBJ1-1|many|TRBV28
TGTGCCAGCTCCCGGGACAGGGGATCCCGATTGGACACTGAAGCTTTCTTT
CASSRDRGSRLDTEAFF
>.|TRBJ2-5|.|TRBV11-2
TGTGCCAGCAGCTTGCAGGCCTTGGGGACCCAGTACTTC
CASSLQALGTQYF
>.|TRBJ2-5|.|TRBV2
TGTGCCAGCGGAGGAGGGATCCAAGAGACCCAGTACTTC
CASGGGIQETQYF
>TRBD1|TRBJ2-1|.|TRBV5-6
TGTGCCAGCAGCCTACAGGACAGGGCGAGCAATGAGCAGTTCTTC
CASSLQDRASNEQFF
>.|TRBJ2-3|.|TRBV2
TGTGCCAGCAGGGGATCGTCCATCTACACAGATACGCAGTATTTT
CASRGSSIYTDTQYF
>.|TRBJ1-2|.|TRBV3-1
TGTGCCAGCAGCCAAGCCCAGGGTGGCTACACCTTC
CASSQAQGGYTF
>.|TRBJ2-3|.|TRBV5-1
TGCGCCAGCAATCACGACCCAGGGAAGTTCCCAGATACGCAGTATTTT
CASNHDPGKFPDTQYF
>TRBD2|TRBJ2-3|few|TRBV30
TGTGCCTGGAGTGTTGGGACTAGCACGAGCACAGATACGCAGTATTTT
CAWSVGTSTSTDTQYF
>.|TRBJ2-3|.|TRBV28
TGTGCCAGCAGTTTCCGGCCAGATACGCAGTATTTT
CASSFRPDTQYF
>.|TRBJ1-5|.|TRBV6-2/TRBV6-3
TGTGCCAGCAGTTACCCATATAGCAATCAGCCCCAGCATTTT
CASSYPYSNQPQHF
>TRBD2|TRBJ2-1|many|TRBV11-2
TGTGCCAGCAGCTTACCCTCCCGGCTAGCGGGAGGACATGAGCAGTTCTTC
CASSLPSRLAGGHEQFF
>.|TRBJ1-4|.|TRBV2
TGTGCCAGCAGTCGCTCCGGGACAAACTTCGAAAAACTGTTTTTT
CASSRSGTNFEKLFF
>.|TRBJ2-7|.|TRBV27
TGTGCCAGCAGCCCGGACAGAACCTTGTACGAGCAGTACTTC
CASSPDRTLYEQYF
>.|TRBJ1-1|few|TRBV4-3
TGCGCCAGCAGCCAAGAAGGGGGTAGGAAAGCTTTCTTT
CASSQEGGRKAFF
>.|TRBJ1-5|.|TRBV9
TGTGCCAGCAGCGTAGGGACAGACAATCAGCCCCAGCATTTT
CASSVGTDNQPQHF
>TRBD1|TRBJ1-2|.|TRBV30
TGTGCCTGGAGCGGACAGGGCAATGGCTACACCTTC
CAWSGQGNGYTF
>.|TRBJ1-1|few|TRBV29-1
TGCAGCGCAGGTCATACTGAAGCTTTCTTT
CSAGHTEAFF
>.|TRBJ1-2|once|TRBV6-5
TGTGCCAGCAGTTACTCGTCCAACGGCCCATCCTATGGCTACACCTTC
CASSYSSNGPSYGYTF